These 13 T cell receptor beta chains were sequenced from one sample in a study of cytomegalovirus exposure and HLA in healthy donors. Data came from immunoSEQ multiplex PCR; TCRdb stores just in-frame clones and leaves some out. This sample has under 200,000 clones, with 75% to 90% found just once. Sequencing was carried out using PBMCs. Receptors were obtained from a woman younger than 30 in good health and CMV-seronegative.

V usage is TRBV9 and J usage is TRBJ1-5; D might be TRBD1 (6 bases). The CDR3 is 15 residues long. V gave up 3 bases and J gave up 4 bases, with 14 bases separating them. The V gene's germline CDR1 is SGDLS and CDR2 YYNGEE. As DNA, the CDR3 is TGTGCCAGCAGCGCCCAGGGGAGGGAAAATCAGCCCCAGCATTTT. Protein sequence: CASSAQGRENQPQHF.

V gene TRBV10-1 combines with J gene TRBJ2-3; maybe TRBD2 (6 bases). Trimming removed 4 bases from V and 4 bases from J, with 9 bases in between. Germline lookup yields CDR1 WNHNN and CDR2 SYGVQD (reference sequence). This CDR3 region has 13 residues. The CDR3 DNA reads as TGCGCCAGCAGTGCGGGAGTCGCAGATACGCAGTATTTT. It is translated as CASSAGVADTQYF.

The CDR3 reads CASSQGPGADSSYEQYF. The CDR3 DNA is TGTGCCAGCAGCCAAGGTCCAGGGGCGGACAGCTCCTACGAGCAGTACTTC. J is TRBJ2-7 and V is TRBV4-2, with D maybe TRBD1 (6 bases). The CDR3 contains 17 residues. V was cut by 1 base and J by 0 bases, with 16 bases left in between. In germline, CDR1 is LGHNA, CDR2 YNFKEQ.

The V and J genes are TRBV6-5 and TRBJ1-1; 8 bases agree with TRBD1. CDR3 length: 14 residues. Germline V lookup: CDR1 MNHEY, CDR2 SVGAGI. The ends lost 2 bases at V and 4 bases at J; junction bases unmatched: 3. CDR3 in amino acids: CASSYTGGGTEAFF. In nucleotides, the CDR3 is TGTGCCAGCAGTTACACAGGGGGAGGCACTGAAGCTTTCTTT.

This chain connects TRBV10-3 to TRBJ1-6, with a tentative D call TRBD1 (5 bases). The ends were cut back, 0 bases at V and 6 bases at J, with 12 bases in the middle. This CDR3 region has 16 residues. The germline gives CDR1 ENHRY, CDR2 SYGVKD. The CDR3 region is CAISESSGPPNSPLHF. CDR3 nucleotides: TGTGCCATCAGTGAGTCTTCAGGGCCCCCTAATTCACCCCTCCACTTT.

The gene calls are TRBV5-6 and TRBJ1-5; D not certain. Germline loops: CDR1 SGHDT, CDR2 YYEEEE. V lost 4 bases and J lost 3, with 14 bases in between. The CDR3 has 15 amino acids. CDR3 DNA sequence: TGTGCCAGCAGCCTGCTTTGGGCAACCAATCAGCCCCAGCATTTT. Amino acid sequence: CASSLLWATNQPQHF.

The gene calls are TRBV19 and TRBJ1-3, with D possibly being TRBD1 (5 bases). The CDR3 loop spans 16 amino acids. V was pared by 6 bases and J by 0 bases, with 15 bases between. The germline V gene encodes CDR1 LNHDA and CDR2 SQIVND (reference sequence). The CDR3 coding sequence is TGTGCCAGTAGACCGCGACAGCCGAGCTCTGGAAACACCATATATTTT. It specifies CASRPRQPSSGNTIYF.

This clone was seen many times. J is TRBJ2-6 and V is TRBV7-9; TRBD1 is a possible D gene (6 bases). V lost 2 bases and J lost 2, with 13 bases in between. The germline gives CDR1 SEHNR, CDR2 FQNEAQ (reference sequence). The CDR3 is 17 amino acids. The CDR3 protein is CASSLLVTGPGANVLTF. Here the CDR3 DNA reads TGTGCCAGCAGCTTATTGGTGACAGGCCCTGGGGCCAACGTCCTGACTTTC.

The rearrangement links TRBV11-2 to TRBJ2-2; 8 positions match TRBD1. Germline CDR1 SGHAT, CDR2 FQNNGV. V gave up 1 base and J gave up 4 bases; unmatched junction bases: 8. This CDR3 has 17 residues. This CDR3 reads CASSLVLQGAGTGELFF. The CDR3 DNA reads TGTGCCAGCAGCTTAGTTCTCCAGGGGGCTGGCACCGGGGAGCTGTTTTTT. Drawing the rest from reference TRBV11-2 and TRBJ2-2, the complete variable domain is EAGVAQSPRYKIIEKRQSVAFWCNPISGHATLYWYQQILGQGPKLLIQFQNNGVVDDSQLPKDRFSAERLKGVDSTLKIQPAKLEDSAVYLCASSLVLQGAGTGELFFGEGSRLTVL.

The chain couples TRBV7-8 to TRBJ2-4, with D perhaps TRBD1 (5 bases). Trimming removed 5 bases from V and 0 bases from J, with 11 bases in between. Germline loops: CDR1 SGHVS, CDR2 FQNEAQ. CDR3 length: 15 residues. This CDR3 is CASSTEGAAKNIQYF. As DNA, the CDR3 is TGTGCCAGCAGCACTGAAGGGGCAGCCAAAAACATTCAGTACTTC.

V is TRBV4-2 and J is TRBJ2-3, with D uncertain. The CDR3 loop spans 13 amino acids. From germline, CDR1 is LGHNA and CDR2 YNFKEQ. V was clipped by 4 bases and J by 4 bases, with 9 bases between them. The CDR3 bases are TGTGCCAGCAGCCGAGACACATCAGATACGCAGTATTTT. Translation: CASSRDTSDTQYF.

The chain has TRBV5-1 and TRBJ2-1; TRBD2 matches at 11 bases. Germline-derived CDR1 and CDR2 are SGHRS and YFSETQ. The CDR3 is 18 residues long. The J segment lost 4 bases and the V segment lost 4 bases, leaving 13 bases of the junction unmatched. In DNA, the CDR3 is TGCGCCAGCAGCCGAATGTGGTCCGGACTAGCGGGTTACAATGAGCAGTTCTTC. Its protein is CASSRMWSGLAGYNEQFF.

The chain is built from TRBV7-6 and TRBJ2-1; D perhaps matches TRBD2 (5 bases). V was cut by 5 bases and J by 8 bases, with 19 bases left in between. The CDR3 runs 15 residues. The germline gives CDR1 SGHVS, CDR2 FNYEAQ. This chain's CDR3 is CASSPLGGFVDEQFF. The CDR3 DNA sequence: TGTGCCAGCAGCCCCCTAGGAGGTTTCGTTGATGAGCAGTTCTTC.